This T cell receptor beta chain stems from a study of blood T cell repertoires in COVID-19. Study-level background: Material from acute and convalescent COVID-19 was sourced from the United States, Italy and Spain. The cDNA or gDNA used as material had been derived from T cells, B-cell-depleted T cells, or PBMCs.

The repertoire was sequenced with immunoSEQ multiplex PCR; TCRdb's copy has only in-frame clones and lacks some. The table has 160,000 or so clones, roughly 88% seen once. The study drew participants aged about 18 to 89 years from roughly 25 US areas. Cohort 3 recovered donors had two negative PCRs, clearance, or symptom resolution. The receptor was derived from a man aged 50 to 60 who had recovered from COVID-19. Source material: PBMCs or T cells enriched from blood (not recorded which).

This CDR3 reads CASSPPRGQGALSPLHF. For the CDR3, the DNA is TGTGCCAGCAGCCCACCCCGGGGACAGGGGGCCCTTTCACCCCTCCACTTT. The chain joins TRBV5-5 to TRBJ1-6; 12 positions agree with TRBD1. After removal of 4 bases from V and 9 bases from J, the junction contained 11 bases not matched to a gene. From germline, CDR1 is SGHKS and CDR2 YYEKEE (reference sequence). The CDR3 covers 17 residues.